The 4 T cell receptor beta chains below were found in one sample sequenced in a study of cytomegalovirus exposure and HLA in healthy donors. This PCR relied on a set of 60 Vbeta primers and 13 Jbeta primers. Assay used: immunoSEQ multiplex PCR; TCRdb lists only in-frame clones, some missing. Of roughly 200,000 clones listed, roughly four fifths are singletons. The material sequenced was PBMCs. These receptors all stem from a man aged 25-45 years in good health and CMV-seronegative.

The rearrangement joins TRBV5-4 to TRBJ2-7; 9 bases match TRBD2. Trimming at V came to 5 bases and at J to 6 bases, leaving 12 bases not matched to a gene. The germline V gene has CDR1 SGHNT and CDR2 YYREEE (reference sequence). The CDR3 runs to 15 residues. The CDR3 sequence is CASSPSGSGSAEQYF. The CDR3 region has the DNA TGTGCCAGCAGTCCTTCGGGTAGCGGGAGTGCCGAGCAGTACTTC.

The chain is built from TRBV9 and TRBJ2-3; 9 nucleotides agree with TRBD1. Germline assignment: CDR1 SGDLS and CDR2 YYNGEE. The trim removed 5 bases at V and 4 bases at J, leaving 5 bases unmatched. The CDR3 covers 14 residues. This CDR3 is CASSGGQGADTQYF. The CDR3 nucleotides read TGTGCCAGCAGTGGGGGACAGGGTGCAGATACGCAGTATTTT.

The DNA of the CDR3 is TGTGCCAGCAGGCCAGAAAGGGGTTCCTACGAGCAGTACTTC. Translation gives CASRPERGSYEQYF. The chain uses TRBV2 and TRBJ2-7, with D tentatively TRBD1 (5 bases). The CDR3 is 14 amino acids. Trimming shortened V by 6 bases and J by 1 base, and 13 bases separated the two germline ends. Germline CDR1 SNHLY, CDR2 FYNNEI.

The chain joins TRBV27 to TRBJ1-1; TRBD1 matches 10 bases. This CDR3 comprises 14 residues. Germline trimming cut 8 bases from V and 5 bases from J; bases unmatched to any gene: 8. Germline loops: CDR1 MNHEY, CDR2 SMNVEV (reference sequence). The CDR3: CASGWGQGRTEAFF. The CDR3, as DNA: TGTGCCAGCGGGTGGGGACAGGGGAGGACTGAAGCTTTCTTT.